A selection of T cell receptor beta chains follows, all from one sample in a study of identical twins. From the 5' RACE reads, TCRdb called clonotypes with MiXCR, one entry per CDR3 protein. The sample shows approximately 600,000 distinct CDR3 sequences, around a tenth of them seen only once. These same data were also listed under a study on yellow fever vaccine responses in identical twins.

The sequenced sample was PBMCs. These receptors were taken from a woman aged 18-29 years in good health. The CDR3 runs from the conserved cysteine through the conserved F or W. D genes are given only for firm matches. Some rows have no size entry. The others give once, few or many, or a class for an expanded clone.

j_gene,v_gene,len,abundance,d_gene,CDR3aa,CDR3nt
TRBJ2-3,TRBV9,17,many,TRBD1,CASSVVAGTGGTDTQYF,TGTGCCAGCAGCGTAGTGGCCGGGACAGGGGGCACAGATACGCAGTATTTT
TRBJ2-7,TRBV3-1,12,NA,NA,CASSYSVHEQYF,TGTGCCAGCAGCTACTCCGTTCACGAGCAGTACTTC
TRBJ1-3,TRBV18,13,NA,NA,CASIHRSGNTIYF,TGTGCCAGCATCCACCGGTCTGGAAACACCATATATTTT
TRBJ2-1,TRBV20-1,14,few,NA,CSAHRDGYENEQFF,TGCAGTGCTCACCGGGACGGCTACGAAAATGAGCAGTTCTTC
TRBJ2-7,TRBV4-2,12,many,NA,CASSSGAREQYF,TGTGCCAGCTCTTCGGGGGCGAGAGAGCAGTACTTC
TRBJ2-7,TRBV5-4,17,few,NA,CASSLANRPGRTYEQYF,TGTGCCAGCAGCTTGGCCAACCGCCCGGGGCGGACCTACGAGCAGTACTTC
TRBJ1-4,TRBV18,11,few,NA,CAGATNEKLFF,TGTGCCGGCGCAACTAATGAAAAACTGTTTTTT
TRBJ2-7,TRBV4-3,15,few,NA,CASSQDRGMGYEQYF,TGCGCCAGCAGCCAAGATCGGGGAATGGGCTACGAGCAGTACTTC
TRBJ2-4,TRBV15,13,many,NA,CATSRDEKRLQYF,TGTGCCACCAGCAGAGATGAGAAGAGACTTCAGTACTTC
TRBJ2-5,TRBV27,14,many,NA,CASSLQGYRETQYF,TGTGCCAGCAGTTTACAGGGGTATCGAGAGACCCAGTACTTC
TRBJ2-7,TRBV7-8,15,few,TRBD2,CASSLWAGGPAEQYF,TGTGCCAGCAGCCTATGGGCGGGAGGGCCGGCTGAGCAGTACTTC
TRBJ2-1,TRBV12-3/TRBV12-4,11,few,NA,CASAPGGEQFF,TGTGCCAGCGCACCCGGGGGCGAGCAGTTCTTC
TRBJ2-7,TRBV10-3,14,few,NA,CAISEGTPPYEQYF,TGTGCCATCAGTGAAGGGACACCACCCTACGAGCAGTACTTC
TRBJ2-3,TRBV12-3/TRBV12-4,14,many,NA,CASSFGGGLDTQYF,TGTGCCAGCAGTTTTGGGGGCGGGTTGGATACGCAGTATTTT
TRBJ2-7,TRBV7-8,15,few,TRBD2,CASSATSGSPYEQYF,TGTGCCAGCAGCGCTACTAGCGGGAGTCCCTACGAGCAGTACTTC
TRBJ2-7,TRBV7-6,16,few,NA,CASSPVFQRGSYEQYF,TGTGCCAGCAGCCCCGTTTTCCAGAGGGGCTCCTACGAGCAGTACTTC
TRBJ2-5,TRBV5-5,17,few,TRBD2,CASSPGGIGSGEETQYF,TGTGCCAGCAGCCCGGGAGGTATCGGGAGTGGAGAAGAGACCCAGTACTTC
TRBJ2-3,TRBV7-2,16,many,TRBD2,CASRDIAGGITDTQYF,TGTGCCAGCAGGGATATAGCGGGAGGGATAACAGATACGCAGTATTTT
TRBJ2-1,TRBV2,12,few,NA,CASSEAGHEQFF,TGTGCCAGCAGTGAAGCAGGGCATGAGCAGTTCTTC
TRBJ2-3,TRBV7-9,15,many,TRBD1,CASSLWDRGTDTQYF,TGTGCCAGCAGCCTATGGGACAGGGGCACAGATACGCAGTATTTT
TRBJ2-5,TRBV3-1,17,few,TRBD2,CASSQGIPAGGHETQYF,TGTGCCAGCAGCCAAGGGATTCCAGCGGGGGGTCATGAGACCCAGTACTTC
TRBJ2-3,TRBV11-2,15,few,NA,CASSPVWQHTDTQYF,TGTGCCAGCAGCCCCGTTTGGCAGCACACAGATACGCAGTATTTT
TRBJ1-1,TRBV10-2,13,few,NA,CASSRGAGTEAFF,TGCGCCAGCAGCAGGGGTGCAGGCACTGAAGCTTTCTTT
TRBJ2-7,TRBV28,12,many,NA,CASSLLDSEQYF,TGTGCCAGCAGTCTCCTTGACTCCGAGCAGTACTTC
TRBJ2-7,TRBV29-1,12,many,NA,CSVKTSDAEQYF,TGCAGCGTTAAAACGAGCGACGCTGAGCAGTACTTC
TRBJ2-7,TRBV21-1,14,NA,NA,CASSTVQGNNEQYF,TGTGCCAGCAGCACAGTACAGGGGAACAACGAGCAGTACTTC
TRBJ1-5,TRBV11-2,18,few,TRBD1,CASSLHWTGGFGNQPQHF,TGTGCCAGCAGCTTACACTGGACAGGGGGTTTCGGCAATCAGCCCCAGCATTTT
TRBJ2-1,TRBV10-3,16,many,NA,CAISEPDSERGDEQFF,TGTGCCATTAGTGAGCCGGACTCCGAGCGTGGGGATGAGCAGTTCTTC
TRBJ2-5,TRBV20-1,15,few,TRBD2,CSARSLAGGQETQYF,TGCAGTGCTAGAAGTCTAGCGGGAGGGCAAGAGACCCAGTACTTC
TRBJ2-4,TRBV12-3/TRBV12-4,13,many,NA,CASSLTPIDIQYF,TGTGCCAGCAGTTTAACCCCAATTGACATTCAGTACTTC
TRBJ1-6,TRBV7-8,17,many,NA,CASSLLFDTPPGSPLHF,TGTGCCAGCAGCTTATTGTTTGATACCCCTCCGGGTTCACCCCTCCACTTT
TRBJ2-1,TRBV30,15,few,NA,CAWSFRATSYNEQFF,TGTGCCTGGAGTTTTCGGGCTACCTCCTACAATGAGCAGTTCTTC
TRBJ2-1,TRBV7-6,17,many,TRBD2,CASSLKFGLAAYNEQFF,TGTGCCAGCAGCTTAAAGTTCGGACTAGCGGCATACAATGAGCAGTTCTTC
TRBJ2-3,TRBV20-1,16,few,TRBD2,CSADELREGHTDTQYF,TGCAGTGCCGACGAGTTGCGGGAGGGGCACACAGATACGCAGTATTTT
TRBJ1-5,TRBV15,14,few,NA,CATSRQGKNQPQHF,TGTGCCACCAGCAGACAGGGGAAAAATCAGCCCCAGCATTTT
TRBJ2-3,TRBV25-1,13,many,NA,CASSPTGTDTQYF,TGTGCCAGCAGCCCGACCGGTACAGATACGCAGTATTTT
TRBJ2-5,TRBV6-1,14,many,TRBD2,CASSGVAGGETQYF,TGTGCCAGCAGTGGGGTAGCGGGAGGGGAGACCCAGTACTTC
TRBJ2-7,TRBV27,13,NA,TRBD1,CASAAGGSYEQYF,TGTGCCAGCGCGGCAGGGGGCTCCTACGAGCAGTACTTC
TRBJ2-5,TRBV6-5,14,NA,NA,CASSLGQRAETQYF,TGTGCCAGCAGTTTGGGACAGCGGGCAGAGACCCAGTACTTC
TRBJ2-7,TRBV20-1,15,few,TRBD2,CSARDSLAGGYEQYF,TGCAGTGCTAGAGATTCCCTAGCGGGAGGCTACGAGCAGTACTTC
TRBJ2-5,TRBV30,12,NA,TRBD2,CAWTSGVETQYF,TGTGCCTGGACTAGCGGGGTGGAGACCCAGTACTTC
TRBJ2-5,TRBV10-3,14,NA,TRBD2,CAISESGLAGGQYF,TGTGCCATCAGTGAATCTGGACTAGCGGGGGGCCAGTACTTC
TRBJ1-1,TRBV19,14,NA,NA,CASSPTTFNTEAFF,TGTGCCAGTAGTCCCACCACTTTTAACACTGAAGCTTTCTTT
TRBJ2-1,TRBV4-3,15,many,NA,CASSQDRLTSGEQFF,TGCGCCAGCAGCCAAGACCGCCTGACTAGTGGTGAGCAGTTCTTC
TRBJ1-5,TRBV6-1,14,few,NA,CASSDWSRLQPQHF,TGTGCCAGCAGTGACTGGTCTCGGTTACAGCCCCAGCATTTT
TRBJ2-1,TRBV5-1,16,many,NA,CASSLAGQSSYNEQFF,TGCGCCAGCAGCTTGGCCGGACAGAGCTCCTACAATGAGCAGTTCTTC
TRBJ2-3,TRBV7-2,17,few,TRBD2,CASSLTLAGGYTDTQYF,TGTGCCAGCAGCTTAACTTTAGCGGGGGGCTACACAGATACGCAGTATTTT
TRBJ2-1,TRBV24-1,15,NA,TRBD2,CATSPVTSGDNEQFF,TGTGCCACCAGCCCCGTGACTAGCGGCGACAATGAGCAGTTCTTC
TRBJ2-5,TRBV5-1,17,many,TRBD2,CASSLMPSGSLQETQYF,TGCGCCAGCAGCTTGATGCCTAGCGGGAGCCTCCAAGAGACCCAGTACTTC
TRBJ1-4,TRBV4-1,14,few,NA,CASGNSARPEKLFF,TGCGCCAGCGGAAACAGCGCCAGGCCTGAAAAACTGTTTTTT
TRBJ2-7,TRBV30,14,NA,TRBD2,CAWMGRDYTYEQYF,TGTGCCTGGATGGGAAGGGACTACACCTACGAGCAGTACTTC
TRBJ1-2,TRBV25-1,17,NA,TRBD1,CASSGDRGAFLSRGYTF,TGTGCCAGCAGTGGGGACAGGGGGGCGTTCCTAAGTCGAGGCTACACCTTC
TRBJ2-3,TRBV7-9,13,many,NA,CASSFPQTDTQYF,TGTGCCAGCAGCTTCCCTCAGACAGATACGCAGTATTTT
TRBJ2-5,TRBV27,14,few,TRBD2,CASNRAGGVETQYF,TGTGCCAGCAACCGAGCGGGAGGGGTAGAGACCCAGTACTTC
TRBJ1-6,TRBV12-3/TRBV12-4,16,many,TRBD1,CASSSSEGAVYSPLHF,TGTGCCAGCAGTTCCTCGGAGGGGGCGGTTTATTCACCCCTCCACTTT